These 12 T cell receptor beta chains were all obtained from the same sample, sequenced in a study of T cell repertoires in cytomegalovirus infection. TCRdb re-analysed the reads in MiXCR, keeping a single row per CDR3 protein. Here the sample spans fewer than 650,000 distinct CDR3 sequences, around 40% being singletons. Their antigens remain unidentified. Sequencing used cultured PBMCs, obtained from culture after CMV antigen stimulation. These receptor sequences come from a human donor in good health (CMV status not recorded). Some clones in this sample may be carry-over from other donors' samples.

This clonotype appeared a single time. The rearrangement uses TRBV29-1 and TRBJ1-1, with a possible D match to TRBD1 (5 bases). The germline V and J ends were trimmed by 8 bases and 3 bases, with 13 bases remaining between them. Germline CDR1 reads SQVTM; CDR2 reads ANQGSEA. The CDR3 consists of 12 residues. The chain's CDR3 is CSSGQGDTEAFF. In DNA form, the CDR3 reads TGCAGCTCAGGGCAGGGTGACACTGAAGCTTTCTTT.

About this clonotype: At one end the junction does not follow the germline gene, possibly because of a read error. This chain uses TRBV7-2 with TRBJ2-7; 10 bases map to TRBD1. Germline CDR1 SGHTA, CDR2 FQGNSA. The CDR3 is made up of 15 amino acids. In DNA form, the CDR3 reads TGTGCCAGCAGCTCCACCGGGACAGGGGCCTACGAGCAGTGCTTC. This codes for CASSSTGTGAYEQCF.

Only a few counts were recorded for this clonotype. CDR3 bases: TGTGCCACCAACCCCAGGGTAGACGATGAAAAACTGTTTTTT. Encoded protein: CATNPRVDDEKLFF. The chain recombines TRBV28 with TRBJ1-4; a weak D match, TRBD1 (5 bases). The CDR3 length is 14 residues. Germline CDR1 and CDR2: MDHEN and SYDVKM. V was cut by 10 bases and J by 6 bases, with 18 bases left in between.

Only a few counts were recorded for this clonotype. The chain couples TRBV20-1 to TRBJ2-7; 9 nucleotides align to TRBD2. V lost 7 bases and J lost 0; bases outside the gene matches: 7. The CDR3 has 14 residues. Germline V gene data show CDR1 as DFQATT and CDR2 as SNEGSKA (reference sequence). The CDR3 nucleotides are TGCAGTGTTACGAAGACTAGCGGCTCCTACGAGCAGTACTTC. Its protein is CSVTKTSGSYEQYF.

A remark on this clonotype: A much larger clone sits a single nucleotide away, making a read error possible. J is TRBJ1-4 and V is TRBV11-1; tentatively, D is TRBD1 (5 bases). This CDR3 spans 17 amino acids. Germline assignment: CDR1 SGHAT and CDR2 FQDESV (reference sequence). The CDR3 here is CAGSLGVHQAANEKLFF. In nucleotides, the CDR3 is TGTGCCGGCAGCTTAGGGGTCCATCAAGCCGCTAATGAAAAACTGTTTTTT. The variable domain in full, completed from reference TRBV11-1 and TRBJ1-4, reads EAEVAQSPRYKITEKSQAVAFWCDPISGHATLYWYRQILGQGPELLVQFQDESVVDDSQLPKDRFSAERLKGVDSTLKIQPAELGDSAMYLCAGSLGVHQAANEKLFFGSGTQLSVL.

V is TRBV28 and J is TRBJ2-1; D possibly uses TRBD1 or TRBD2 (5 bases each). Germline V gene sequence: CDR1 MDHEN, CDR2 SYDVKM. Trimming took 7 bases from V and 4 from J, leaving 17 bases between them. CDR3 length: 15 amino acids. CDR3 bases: TGTGCCAGCACCTTTAGTGGGACGGGTTACAATGAGCAGTTCTTC. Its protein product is CASTFSGTGYNEQFF.

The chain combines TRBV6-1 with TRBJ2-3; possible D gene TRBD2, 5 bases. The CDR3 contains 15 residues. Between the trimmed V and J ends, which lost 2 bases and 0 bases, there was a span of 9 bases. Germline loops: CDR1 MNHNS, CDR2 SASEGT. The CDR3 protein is CASSEIRTSTDTQYF. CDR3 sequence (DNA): TGTGCCAGCAGTGAAATCAGGACTAGCACAGATACGCAGTATTTT.

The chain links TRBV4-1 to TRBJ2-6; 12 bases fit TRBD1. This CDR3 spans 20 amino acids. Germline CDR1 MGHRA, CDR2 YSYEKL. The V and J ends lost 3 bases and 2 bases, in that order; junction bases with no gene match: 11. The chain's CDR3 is CASSQGSGTGGSAGANVLTF. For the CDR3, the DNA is TGCGCCAGCAGCCAGGGGTCCGGGACAGGGGGCTCTGCTGGGGCCAACGTCCTGACTTTC.

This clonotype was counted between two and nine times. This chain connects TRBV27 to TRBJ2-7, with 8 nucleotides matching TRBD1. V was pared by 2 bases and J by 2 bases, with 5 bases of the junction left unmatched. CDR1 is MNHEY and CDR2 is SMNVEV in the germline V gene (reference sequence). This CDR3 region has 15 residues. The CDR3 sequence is CASSLRPTGAYEQYF. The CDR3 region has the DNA TGTGCCAGCAGTTTACGTCCGACAGGGGCCTACGAGCAGTACTTC.

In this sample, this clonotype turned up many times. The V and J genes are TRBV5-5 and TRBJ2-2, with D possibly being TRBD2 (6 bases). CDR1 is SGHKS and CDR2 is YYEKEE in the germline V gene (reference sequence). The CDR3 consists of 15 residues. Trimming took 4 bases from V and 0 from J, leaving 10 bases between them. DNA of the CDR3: TGTGCCAGCAGCCTGGGACTTCCGAACACCGGGGAGCTGTTTTTT. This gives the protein CASSLGLPNTGELFF.

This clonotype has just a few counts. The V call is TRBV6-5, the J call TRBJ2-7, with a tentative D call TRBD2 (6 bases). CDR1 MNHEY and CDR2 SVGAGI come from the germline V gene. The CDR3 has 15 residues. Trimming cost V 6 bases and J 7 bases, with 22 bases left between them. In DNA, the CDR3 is TGTGCCAGCAGCTTATTCCGGGGGTGGTCGGAAGAGCAGTACTTC. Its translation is CASSLFRGWSEEQYF.

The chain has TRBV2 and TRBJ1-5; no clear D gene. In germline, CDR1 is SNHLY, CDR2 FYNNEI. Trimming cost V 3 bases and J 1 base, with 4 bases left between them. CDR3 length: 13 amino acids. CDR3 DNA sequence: TGTGCCAGCAGTGATAACAGCAATCAGCCCCAGCATTTT. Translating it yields CASSDNSNQPQHF.